The TCR beta chain under discussion was sequenced for a study of technical replicates of blood from several donors. TCRdb keeps only in-frame clones here, not all; method: immunoSEQ multiplex PCR. This table has some 74,000 clones, roughly 96% appearing once. V was pared by 6 bases and J by 3 bases, with 4 bases of the junction left unmatched. This CDR3 has 13 amino acids. Germline V lookup: CDR1 MGHRA, CDR2 YSYEKL. This clone was detected only once. J is TRBJ2-7 and V is TRBV4-1, with 8 bases matching TRBD1. The sequence was collected from a human donor in good health. Specimen: T cells isolated from PBMCs. The CDR3 reads CASSPDRGYEQYF. CDR3 bases: TGCGCCAGCAGTCCCGACAGGGGCTACGAGCAGTACTTC.